Sequencing of this T cell receptor beta chain was carried out in a study of CD8+ T cells in alopecia areata. Turning to the study itself: Treated patients were given 5 to 10 mg oral tofacitinib twice daily. The percentage of affected scalp area served as the score of severity for treated patients.

As for treatment: oral pan-JAK inhibitor, 5-10 mg twice daily. Extraction and reverse transcription of RNA yielded cDNA as the sequencing template. Profiling relied on immunoSEQ multiplex PCR, and the TCRdb table lists in-frame clones only, not all of them. The table shows around 270,000 clones, with more than 45% occurring only once. As regards this clone: Its antigen is not identified.

CDR1 and CDR2 (germline): SEHNR, FQNEAQ (reference sequence). This CDR3 is built from 14 residues. The trim removed 5 bases at V and 6 bases at J, leaving 6 bases unmatched. General study results and limits: Expanded CD8+ clones among the top 100, as well as scalp clonality, were significantly decreased by tofacitinib. Affected scalp, especially in alopecia totalis/universalis, had a higher clonality than normal scalp did.

This chain links TRBV7-9 with TRBJ1-1; TRBD1 agrees at 10 bases. This material consisted of CD4+ T cells sorted from blood, taken at week 24, from a patient treated with tofacitinib. The clonotype comes from a human donor with alopecia areata. CDR3 nucleotide sequence: TGTGCCAGCAGCCCCCGGGACAGGGGCGCTGAAGCTTTCTTT. Its protein is CASSPRDRGAEAFF.